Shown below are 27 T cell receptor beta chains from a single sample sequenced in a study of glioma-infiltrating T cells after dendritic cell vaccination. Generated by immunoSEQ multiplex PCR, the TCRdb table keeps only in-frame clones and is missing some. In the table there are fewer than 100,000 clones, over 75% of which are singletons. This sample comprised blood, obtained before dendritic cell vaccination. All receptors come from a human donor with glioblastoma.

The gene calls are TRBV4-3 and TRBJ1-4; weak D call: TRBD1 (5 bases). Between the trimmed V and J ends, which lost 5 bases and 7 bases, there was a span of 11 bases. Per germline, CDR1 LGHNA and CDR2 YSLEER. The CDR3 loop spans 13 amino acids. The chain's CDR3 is CASSRVGGEKLFF. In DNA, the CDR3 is TGCGCCAGCAGCAGGGTCGGGGGTGAAAAACTGTTTTTT.

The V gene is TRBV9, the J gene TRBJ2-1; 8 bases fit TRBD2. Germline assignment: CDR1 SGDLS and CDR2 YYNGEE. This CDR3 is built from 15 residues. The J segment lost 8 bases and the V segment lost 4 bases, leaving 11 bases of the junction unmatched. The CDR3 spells CASSPLPGLGDEQFF. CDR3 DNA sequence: TGTGCCAGCAGCCCCCTTCCGGGACTAGGAGATGAGCAGTTCTTC.

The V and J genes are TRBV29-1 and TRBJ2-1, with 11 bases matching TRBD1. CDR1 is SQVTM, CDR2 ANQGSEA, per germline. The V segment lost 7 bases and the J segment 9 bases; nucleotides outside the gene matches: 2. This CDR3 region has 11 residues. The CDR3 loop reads CSGTGGGEQFF. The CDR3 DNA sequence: TGCAGCGGGACAGGGGGCGGTGAGCAGTTCTTC.

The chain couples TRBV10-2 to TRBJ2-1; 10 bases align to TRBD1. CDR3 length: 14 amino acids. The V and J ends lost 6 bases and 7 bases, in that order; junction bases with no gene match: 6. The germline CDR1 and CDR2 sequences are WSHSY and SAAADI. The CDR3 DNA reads TGCGCCAGCAGAGGGACAGGGGAGGTAAATGAGCAGTTCTTC. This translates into CASRGTGEVNEQFF.

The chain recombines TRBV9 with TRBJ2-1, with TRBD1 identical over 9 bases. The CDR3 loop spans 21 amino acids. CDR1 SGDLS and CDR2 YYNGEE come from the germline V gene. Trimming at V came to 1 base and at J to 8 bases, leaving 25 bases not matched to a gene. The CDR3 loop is CASSVLTGGSTSRGAWDEQFF. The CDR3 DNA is TGTGCCAGCAGCGTACTGACAGGGGGTTCGACGTCTCGAGGGGCGTGGGATGAGCAGTTCTTC. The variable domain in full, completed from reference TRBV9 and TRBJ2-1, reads DSGVTQTPKHLITATGQRVTLRCSPRSGDLSVYWYQQSLDQGLQFLIQYYNGEERAKGNILERFSAQQFPDLHSELNLSSLELGDSALYFCASSVLTGGSTSRGAWDEQFFGPGTRLTVL.

The CDR3, as DNA: TGTGCCACCAGCAGAGATCCACAGTACACTGAAGCTTTCTTT. Its protein is CATSRDPQYTEAFF. The V and J genes are TRBV15 and TRBJ1-1; D unresolved. The germline V gene encodes CDR1 LNHNV and CDR2 YYDKDF (reference sequence). V lost 0 bases to trimming and J lost 3 bases, with 8 bases between them. The CDR3 loop spans 14 amino acids.

The chain's CDR3 is CATDRRNYEQYF. The CDR3 DNA reads as TGTGCGACGGACAGGCGAAACTACGAGCAGTACTTC. The genes are TRBV30 and TRBJ2-5, with 7 bases identical to TRBD1. The last part of the DNA fits TRBJ2-7 better; the J call may be wrong. The CDR3 length is 12 residues. Germline lookup yields CDR1 GTSNPN and CDR2 SVGIG (reference sequence).

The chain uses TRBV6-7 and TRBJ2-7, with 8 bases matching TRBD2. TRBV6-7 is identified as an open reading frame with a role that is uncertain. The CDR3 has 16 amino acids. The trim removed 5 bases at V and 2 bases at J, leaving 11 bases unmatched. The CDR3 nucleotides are TGTGCCAGCAGTGACAGCACTAGCGGAGCTCCCTACGAGCAGTACTTC. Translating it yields CASSDSTSGAPYEQYF.

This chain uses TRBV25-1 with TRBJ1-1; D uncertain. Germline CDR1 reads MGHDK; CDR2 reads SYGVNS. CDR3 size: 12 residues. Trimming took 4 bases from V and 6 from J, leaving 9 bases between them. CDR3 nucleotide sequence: TGTGCCAGCAGTGGACGACAATCTGAAGCTTTCTTT. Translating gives CASSGRQSEAFF.

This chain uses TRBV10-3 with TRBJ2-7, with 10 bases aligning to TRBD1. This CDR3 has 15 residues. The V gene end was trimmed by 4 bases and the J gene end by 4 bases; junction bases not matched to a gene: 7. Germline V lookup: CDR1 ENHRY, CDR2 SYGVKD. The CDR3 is CAISGAGTGDYEQYF. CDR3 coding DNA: TGTGCCATCAGTGGGGCCGGGACAGGGGATTACGAGCAGTACTTC.

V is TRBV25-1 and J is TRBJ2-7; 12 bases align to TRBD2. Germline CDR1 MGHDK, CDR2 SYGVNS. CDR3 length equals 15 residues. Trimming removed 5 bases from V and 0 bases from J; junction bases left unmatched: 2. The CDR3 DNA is TGTGCCAGCAGTAAGACTAGCGGGAGCTCCTACGAGCAGTACTTC. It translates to CASSKTSGSSYEQYF.

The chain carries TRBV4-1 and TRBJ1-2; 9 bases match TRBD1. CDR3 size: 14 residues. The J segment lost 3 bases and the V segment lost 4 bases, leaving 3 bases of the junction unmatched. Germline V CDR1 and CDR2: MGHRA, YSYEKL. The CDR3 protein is CASSLRDRDYGYTF. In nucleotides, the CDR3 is TGCGCCAGCAGCCTCCGGGACAGGGACTATGGCTACACCTTC.

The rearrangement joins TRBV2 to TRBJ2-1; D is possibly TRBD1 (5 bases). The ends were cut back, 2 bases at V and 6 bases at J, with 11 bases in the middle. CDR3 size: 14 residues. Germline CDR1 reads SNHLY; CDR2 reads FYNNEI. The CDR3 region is CASSERGRVNEQFF. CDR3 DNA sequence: TGTGCCAGCAGTGAAAGGGGCCGCGTCAATGAGCAGTTCTTC.

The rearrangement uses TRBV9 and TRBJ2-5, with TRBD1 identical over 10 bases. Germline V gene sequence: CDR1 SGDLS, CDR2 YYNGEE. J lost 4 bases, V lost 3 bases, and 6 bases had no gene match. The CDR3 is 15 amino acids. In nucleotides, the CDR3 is TGTGCCAGCAGCGCGGGACAGGGGAAGTTAGAGACCCAGTACTTC. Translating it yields CASSAGQGKLETQYF.

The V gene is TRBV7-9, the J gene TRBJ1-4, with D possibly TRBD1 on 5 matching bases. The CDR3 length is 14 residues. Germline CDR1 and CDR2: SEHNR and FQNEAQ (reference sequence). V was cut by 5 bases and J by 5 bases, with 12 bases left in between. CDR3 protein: CASSPMTENEKLFF. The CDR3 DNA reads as TGTGCCAGCAGCCCTATGACAGAAAATGAAAAACTGTTTTTT. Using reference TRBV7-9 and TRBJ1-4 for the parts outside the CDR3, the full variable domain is DTGVSQNPRHKITKRGQNVTFRCDPISEHNRLYWYRQTLGQGPEFLTYFQNEAQLEKSRLLSDRFSAERPKGSFSTLEIQRTEQGDSAMYLCASSPMTENEKLFFGSGTQLSVL.

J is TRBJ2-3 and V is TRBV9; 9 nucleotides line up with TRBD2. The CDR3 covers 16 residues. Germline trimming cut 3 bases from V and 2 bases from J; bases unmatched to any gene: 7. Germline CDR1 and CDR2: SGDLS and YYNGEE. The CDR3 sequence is CASSGVAGAPTDTQYF. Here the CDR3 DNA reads TGTGCCAGCAGCGGGGTAGCGGGGGCCCCCACAGATACGCAGTATTTT.

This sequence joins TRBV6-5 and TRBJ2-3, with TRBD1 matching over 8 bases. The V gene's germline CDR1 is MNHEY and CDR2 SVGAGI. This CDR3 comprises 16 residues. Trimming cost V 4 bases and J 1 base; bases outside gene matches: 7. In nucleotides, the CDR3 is TGTGCCAGCAGTTCCCTACAGGGGGGAGGCACAGATACGCAGTATTTT. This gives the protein CASSSLQGGGTDTQYF.

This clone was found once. The DNA for the CDR3 is TGCGCCAGCAGCCAAGGGACAGGAACCAACTCCTACGAGCAGTACTTC. Encoded protein: CASSQGTGTNSYEQYF. The V call is TRBV4-3, the J call TRBJ2-7; the match to TRBD1 covers 7 bases. The V segment lost 1 base and the J segment 0 bases; nucleotides outside the gene matches: 6. Germline-derived CDR1 and CDR2 are LGHNA and YSLEER. The CDR3 totals 16 residues.

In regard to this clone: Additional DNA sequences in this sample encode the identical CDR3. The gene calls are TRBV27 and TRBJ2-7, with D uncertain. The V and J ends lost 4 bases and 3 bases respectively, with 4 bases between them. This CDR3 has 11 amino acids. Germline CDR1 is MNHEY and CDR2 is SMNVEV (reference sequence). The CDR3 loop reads CASSSGYEQYF. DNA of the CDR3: TGTGCCAGCAGTTCGGGCTACGAGCAGTACTTC.

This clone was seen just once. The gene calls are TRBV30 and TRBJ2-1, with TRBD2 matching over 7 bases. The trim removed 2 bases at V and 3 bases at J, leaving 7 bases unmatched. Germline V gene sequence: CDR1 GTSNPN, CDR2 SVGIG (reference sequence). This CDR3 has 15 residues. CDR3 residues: CAWSLAEGYYNEQFF. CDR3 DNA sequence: TGTGCCTGGAGTCTAGCGGAGGGATACTACAATGAGCAGTTCTTC.

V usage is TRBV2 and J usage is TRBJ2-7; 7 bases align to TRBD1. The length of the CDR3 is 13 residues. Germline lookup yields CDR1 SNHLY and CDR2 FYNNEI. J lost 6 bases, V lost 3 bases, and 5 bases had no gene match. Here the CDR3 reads CASSETGPPEQYF. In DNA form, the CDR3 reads TGTGCCAGCAGTGAGACAGGGCCCCCCGAGCAGTACTTC.

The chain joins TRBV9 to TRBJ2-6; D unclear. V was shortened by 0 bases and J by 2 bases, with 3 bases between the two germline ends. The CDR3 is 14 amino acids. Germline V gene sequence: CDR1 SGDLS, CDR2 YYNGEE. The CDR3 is CASSVGAGANVLTF. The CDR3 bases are TGTGCCAGCAGCGTAGGAGCTGGGGCCAACGTCCTGACTTTC.

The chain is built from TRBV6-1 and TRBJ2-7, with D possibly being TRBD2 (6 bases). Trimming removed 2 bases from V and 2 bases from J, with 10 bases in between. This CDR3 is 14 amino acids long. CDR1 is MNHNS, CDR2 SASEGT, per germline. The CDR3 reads CASSERDLAYEQYF. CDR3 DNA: TGTGCCAGCAGTGAACGGGACTTAGCCTACGAGCAGTACTTC.

CDR3 region: CASSLGPGQGMDEQYF. The CDR3 nucleotides are TGTGCCAGCAGTTTGGGTCCGGGACAGGGGATGGACGAGCAGTACTTC. This chain uses TRBV28 with TRBJ2-7; the match to TRBD1 covers 10 bases. The CDR3 has 16 amino acids. Germline CDR1 MDHEN, CDR2 SYDVKM. V gave up 3 bases and J gave up 5 bases; unmatched junction bases: 10.

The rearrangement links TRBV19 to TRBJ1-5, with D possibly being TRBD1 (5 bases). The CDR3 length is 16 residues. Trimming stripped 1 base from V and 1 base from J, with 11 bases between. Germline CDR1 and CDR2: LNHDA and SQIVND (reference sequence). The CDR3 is CASSIGQTPSNQPQHF. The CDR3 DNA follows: TGTGCCAGTAGTATAGGACAGACCCCCAGCAATCAGCCCCAGCATTTT.

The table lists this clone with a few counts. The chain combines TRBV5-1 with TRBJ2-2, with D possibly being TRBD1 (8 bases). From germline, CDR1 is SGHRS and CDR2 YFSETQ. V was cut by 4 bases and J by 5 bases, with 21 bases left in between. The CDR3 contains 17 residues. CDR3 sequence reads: CASSPPGNRGGTGELFF. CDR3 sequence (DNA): TGCGCCAGCAGCCCCCCCGGGAACAGGGGGGGGACCGGGGAGCTGTTTTTT.

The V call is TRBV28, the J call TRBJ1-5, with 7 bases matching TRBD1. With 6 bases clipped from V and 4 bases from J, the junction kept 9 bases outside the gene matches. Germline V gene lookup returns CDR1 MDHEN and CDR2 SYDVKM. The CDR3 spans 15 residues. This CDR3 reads CASSPTGTANQPQHF. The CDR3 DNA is TGTGCCAGCAGCCCCACCGGGACAGCTAATCAGCCCCAGCATTTT.